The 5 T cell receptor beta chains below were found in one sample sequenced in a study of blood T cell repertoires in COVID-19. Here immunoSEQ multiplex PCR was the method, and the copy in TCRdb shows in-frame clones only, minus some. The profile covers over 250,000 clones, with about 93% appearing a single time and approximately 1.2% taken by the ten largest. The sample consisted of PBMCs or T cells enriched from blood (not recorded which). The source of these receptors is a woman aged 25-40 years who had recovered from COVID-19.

CDR3 residues: CASSSHVNYGYTF. The CDR3 bases are TGCGCCAGCAGCTCACATGTCAACTATGGCTACACCTTC. The V call is TRBV5-1, the J call TRBJ1-2; D gene uncertain. Germline assignment: CDR1 SGHRS and CDR2 YFSETQ. V dropped 3 bases and J dropped 2 bases, with 8 bases sitting between them. The CDR3 extends over 13 amino acids.

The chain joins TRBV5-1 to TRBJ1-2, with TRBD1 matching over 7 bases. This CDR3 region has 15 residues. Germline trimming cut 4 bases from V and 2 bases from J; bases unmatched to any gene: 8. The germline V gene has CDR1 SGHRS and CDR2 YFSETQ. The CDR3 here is CASSLKTGSNYGYTF. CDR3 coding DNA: TGCGCCAGCAGCCTCAAGACAGGGTCCAACTATGGCTACACCTTC.

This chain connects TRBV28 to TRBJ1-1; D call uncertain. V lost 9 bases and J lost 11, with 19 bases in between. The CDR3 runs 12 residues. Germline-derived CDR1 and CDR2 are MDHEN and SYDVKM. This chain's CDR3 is CASLTAGIRAFF. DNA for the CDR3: TGTGCCAGTCTTACCGCCGGGATTCGGGCTTTCTTT.

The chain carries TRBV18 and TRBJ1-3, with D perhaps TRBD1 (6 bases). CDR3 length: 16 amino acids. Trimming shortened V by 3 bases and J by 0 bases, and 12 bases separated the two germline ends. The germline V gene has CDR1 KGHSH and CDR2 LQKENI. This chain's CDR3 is CASSPNRARSGNTIYF. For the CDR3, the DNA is TGTGCCAGCTCACCGAACAGGGCCCGCTCTGGAAACACCATATATTTT.

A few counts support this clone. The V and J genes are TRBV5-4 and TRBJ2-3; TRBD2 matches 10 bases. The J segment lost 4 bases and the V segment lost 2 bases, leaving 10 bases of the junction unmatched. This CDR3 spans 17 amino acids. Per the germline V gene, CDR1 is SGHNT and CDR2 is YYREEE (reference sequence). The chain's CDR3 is CASSFRTSGVLADTQYF. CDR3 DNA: TGTGCCAGCAGCTTTCGTACTAGCGGGGTACTAGCAGATACGCAGTATTTT.